Listed here are 8 T cell receptor beta chains from one sample, sequenced in a study of T-cell memory formation after mild COVID-19. TCRdb independently ran MiXCR on the 5' RACE reads; one entry per CDR3 protein. This table holds hundreds of thousands of distinct CDR3 sequences, around an eighth found once. Sequenced: PBMCs or a T cell subset sorted from them (not recorded which). These receptors originate from a man aged 18 to 30 who had mild COVID-19 (a few samples of this study predate the infection). Cell type and time point are not known.

This clonotype was seen only a few times. The CDR3 loop is CASSLLLAGGPSNEQFF. As DNA, the CDR3 is TGTGCCAGCAGCTTACTGCTAGCGGGGGGGCCCTCCAATGAGCAGTTCTTC. The J gene is TRBJ2-1, the V gene TRBV7-9; 12 positions agree with TRBD2. Germline V lookup: CDR1 SEHNR, CDR2 FQNEAQ (reference sequence). Trimming removed 2 bases from V and 6 bases from J; junction bases left unmatched: 8. The CDR3 is 17 amino acids.

This clonotype has just a few counts. V is TRBV7-8 and J is TRBJ2-5; 11 positions agree with TRBD2. V lost 2 bases and J lost 5; bases outside the gene matches: 4. The germline V gene encodes CDR1 SGHVS and CDR2 FQNEAQ. The CDR3 runs to 15 residues. CDR3 region: CASSLTSGGGETQYF. Written as DNA, the CDR3 is TGTGCCAGCAGCTTAACTAGCGGGGGTGGTGAGACCCAGTACTTC.

This clonotype was counted a few times. The chain links TRBV7-9 to TRBJ2-1, with 12 bases fitting TRBD2. Trimming cost V 7 bases and J 7 bases; bases outside gene matches: 11. Per the germline V gene, CDR1 is SEHNR and CDR2 is FQNEAQ (reference sequence). The CDR3 sequence is 16 residues long. CDR3 amino acids: CASTTGSSGGGNEQFF. The CDR3 DNA is TGTGCCAGCACCACGGGTTCTAGCGGGGGGGGTAATGAGCAGTTCTTC. Variable domain in full (rest from reference TRBV7-9 and TRBJ2-1): DTGVSQNPRHKITKRGQNVTFRCDPISEHNRLYWYRQTLGQGPEFLTYFQNEAQLEKSRLLSDRFSAERPKGSFSTLEIQRTEQGDSAMYLCASTTGSSGGGNEQFFGPGTRLTVL.

The chain carries TRBV7-2 and TRBJ2-3; tentatively, D is TRBD1 (5 bases). This CDR3 has 16 residues. The germline gives CDR1 SGHTA, CDR2 FQGNSA. Trimming pared 5 bases from V and 3 bases from J, leaving 18 bases between. The CDR3 DNA reads as TGTGCCAGCAGCCCCCGACCCAGGGTGATTACAGATACGCAGTATTTT. Protein product: CASSPRPRVITDTQYF.

This clonotype appeared many times. The chain links TRBV20-1 to TRBJ2-1, with 12 bases that match TRBD2. V lost 5 bases and J lost 5; bases outside the gene matches: 16. From germline, CDR1 is DFQATT and CDR2 SNEGSKA (reference sequence). The CDR3 totals 18 residues. The CDR3 loop reads CSARAPPLAGGFNNEQFF. Written as DNA, the CDR3 is TGCAGTGCTCGTGCCCCCCCACTAGCGGGGGGCTTTAACAATGAGCAGTTCTTC.

V gene TRBV2 combines with J gene TRBJ1-5; D unclear. V lost 5 bases to trimming and J lost 0 bases, with 8 bases between them. Germline V CDR1 and CDR2: SNHLY, FYNNEI. CDR3 length: 14 residues. In DNA form, the CDR3 reads TGTGCCAGCAGTAACGGTAATAGCAATCAGCCCCAGCATTTT. Protein sequence: CASSNGNSNQPQHF. Full variable domain (rest looked up from reference TRBV2 and TRBJ1-5): EPEVTQTPSHQVTQMGQEVILRCVPISNHLYFYWYRQILGQKVEFLVSFYNNEISEKSEIFDDQFSVERPDGSNFTLKIRSTKLEDSAMYFCASSNGNSNQPQHFGDGTRLSIL.

This clonotype came up a few times. V and J are TRBV27 and TRBJ2-1, with no clear D. V lost 5 bases and J 5 bases, leaving 4 bases between the germline ends. The CDR3 spans 11 residues. Per the germline V gene, CDR1 is MNHEY and CDR2 is SMNVEV (reference sequence). CDR3 coding DNA: TGTGCCAGCAGTACGAACAATGAGCAGTTCTTC. This sequence encodes CASSTNNEQFF.

The V call is TRBV4-3, the J call TRBJ2-1; maybe TRBD2 (7 bases). Trimming stripped 3 bases from V and 7 bases from J, with 16 bases between. Looked up from germline, CDR1 is LGHNA and CDR2 is YSLEER. The CDR3 runs 15 residues. In DNA, the CDR3 is TGCGCCAGCAGCCAGCGCGGGGGCCTTTTTAATGAGCAGTTCTTC. It is translated as CASSQRGGLFNEQFF.